The sequence of this T cell receptor beta chain was determined in a study of blood T cell repertoires in COVID-19. Across the whole study: COVID-19 samples collected from the United States, Italy and Spain covered acute and convalescent phases.

With 3 bases clipped from V and 7 bases from J, the junction kept 10 bases outside the gene matches. CDR1 is SGDLS, CDR2 YYNGEE, per germline. The CDR3 length is 17 residues. In the authors' methods: Amplifying reference gene primers gave estimates of nucleated cell counts. Clones were read by immunoSEQ multiplex PCR, and TCRdb kept only the in-frame ones, dropping some. The V and J calls and the clone size are those of that table, but D and trimming were determined from the DNA. In the table there are roughly 350,000 clones, approximately 87% of which are singletons. This sequence joins TRBV9 and TRBJ1-6; 10 nucleotides match TRBD1. The sequencing sample was made of peripheral blood. This receptor was taken from a woman in her fifties or sixties with COVID-19, enrolled during active disease. The CDR3 loop is CASSAERGQGLNSPLHF. CDR3 DNA: TGTGCCAGCAGCGCCGAGAGGGGACAGGGGCTAAATTCACCCCTCCACTTT.